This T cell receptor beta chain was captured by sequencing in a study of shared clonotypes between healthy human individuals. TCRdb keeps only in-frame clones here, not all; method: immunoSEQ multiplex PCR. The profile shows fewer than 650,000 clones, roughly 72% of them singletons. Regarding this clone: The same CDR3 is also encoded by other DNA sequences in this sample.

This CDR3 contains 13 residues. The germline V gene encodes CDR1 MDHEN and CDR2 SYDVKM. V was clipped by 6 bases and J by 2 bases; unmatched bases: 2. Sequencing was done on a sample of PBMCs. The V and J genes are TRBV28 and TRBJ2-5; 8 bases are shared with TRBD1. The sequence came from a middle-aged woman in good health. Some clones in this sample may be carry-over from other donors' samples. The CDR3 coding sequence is TGTGCCAGCAGACGACAGGGGCAAGAGACCCAGTACTTC. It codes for CASRRQGQETQYF.